This T cell receptor (beta chain) is from a study of vaccination and CD4 T cells after COVID-19. The study sequenced cultured CD4+ T cell DNA using the Oncomine TCR Beta short-read assay. TCRdb fed the PCR reads into MiXCR, producing one record per CDR3 protein. Here the sample spans some 16,000 distinct CDR3 sequences, 40% to 55% being singletons. Treatment of the sample: 10-day PBMC culture with coronavirus spike peptide pools or control peptides (ViraFEST assay). This clonotype was seen only a few times. Its target is unknown. This receptor was identified in a human donor who had recovered from COVID-19. The sample taken for sequencing was CD4+ T cells from blood, cultured in vitro.

CDR3 region: CASSTGTGQQETQYF. The CDR3 DNA follows: TGTGCCAGCAGCACAGGGACAGGCCAACAAGAGACCCAGTACTTC. This chain connects TRBV7-2 to TRBJ2-5; 8 bases match TRBD1. After removal of 5 bases from V and 2 bases from J, the junction contained 7 bases not matched to a gene. CDR1 SGHTA and CDR2 FQGNSA come from the germline V gene. The CDR3 runs to 15 residues.